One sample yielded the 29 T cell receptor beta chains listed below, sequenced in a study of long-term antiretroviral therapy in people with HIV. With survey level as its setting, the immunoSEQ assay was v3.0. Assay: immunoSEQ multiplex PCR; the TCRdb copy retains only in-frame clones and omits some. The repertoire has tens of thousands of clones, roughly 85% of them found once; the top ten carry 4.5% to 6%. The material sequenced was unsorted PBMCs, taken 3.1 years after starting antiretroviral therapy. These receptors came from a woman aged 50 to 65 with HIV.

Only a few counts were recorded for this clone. The CDR3, as DNA: TGTGCCAGCAGCCCACTCCGACTAGCAGGCGGGGAGCTGTTTTTT. Translation gives CASSPLRLAGGELFF. This chain joins TRBV11-2 and TRBJ2-2; the match to TRBD2 covers 7 bases. V lost 5 bases and J lost 7; bases outside the gene matches: 10. The CDR3 is 15 residues long. Germline CDR1 reads SGHAT; CDR2 reads FQNNGV. The full variable domain, completed using reference TRBV11-2 and TRBJ2-2, is EAGVAQSPRYKIIEKRQSVAFWCNPISGHATLYWYQQILGQGPKLLIQFQNNGVVDDSQLPKDRFSAERLKGVDSTLKIQPAKLEDSAVYLCASSPLRLAGGELFFGEGSRLTVL.

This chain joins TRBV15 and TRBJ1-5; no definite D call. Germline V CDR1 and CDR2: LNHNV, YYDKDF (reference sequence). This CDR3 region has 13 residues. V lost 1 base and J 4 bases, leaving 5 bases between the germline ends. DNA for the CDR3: TGTGCCACCAGCAGAGGTTGGAATCAGCCCCAGCATTTT. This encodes CATSRGWNQPQHF.

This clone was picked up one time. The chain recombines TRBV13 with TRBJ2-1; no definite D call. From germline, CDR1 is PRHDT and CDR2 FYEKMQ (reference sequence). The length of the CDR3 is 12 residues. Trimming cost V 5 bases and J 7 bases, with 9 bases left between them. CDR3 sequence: CASSIARNEQFF. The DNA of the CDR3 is TGTGCCAGCAGCATCGCCCGGAATGAGCAGTTCTTC.

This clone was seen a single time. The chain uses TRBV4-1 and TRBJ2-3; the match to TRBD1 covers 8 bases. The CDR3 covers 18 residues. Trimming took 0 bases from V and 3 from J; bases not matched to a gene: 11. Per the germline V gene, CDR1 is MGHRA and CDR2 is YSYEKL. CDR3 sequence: CASSQEGQGAGKTDTQYF. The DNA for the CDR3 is TGCGCCAGCAGCCAAGAGGGCCAGGGGGCGGGGAAAACAGATACGCAGTATTTT.

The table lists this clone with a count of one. This chain's CDR3 is CASSLGGQGVYQPQHF. CDR3 nucleotide sequence: TGTGCCAGCAGCTTGGGAGGACAGGGGGTCTATCAGCCCCAGCATTTT. V gene TRBV5-6 combines with J gene TRBJ1-5; 10 bases line up with TRBD1. Unmatched junction bases numbered 5, after V lost 0 bases and J lost 5 bases. Germline lookup yields CDR1 SGHDT and CDR2 YYEEEE. The CDR3 extends over 16 amino acids.

The CDR3 region has the DNA TGTGCCAGCAGCGTTGGACTAGCGGGGACTAGCACAGATACGCAGTATTTT. Translated, it gives CASSVGLAGTSTDTQYF. V is TRBV9 and J is TRBJ2-3; 12 bases line up with TRBD2. This CDR3 has 17 amino acids. The V and J ends lost 2 bases and 0 bases, in that order; junction bases with no gene match: 4. Germline V lookup: CDR1 SGDLS, CDR2 YYNGEE.

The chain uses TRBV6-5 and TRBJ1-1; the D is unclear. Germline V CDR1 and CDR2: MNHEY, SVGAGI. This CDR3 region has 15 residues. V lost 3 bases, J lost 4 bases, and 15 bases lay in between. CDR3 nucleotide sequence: TGTGCCAGCAGTTATTTTGGAGATGTGGGCACTGAAGCTTTCTTT. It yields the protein CASSYFGDVGTEAFF.

CDR3 loop: CASSPHINYGYTF. The CDR3, as DNA: TGTGCCAGCAGTCCCCATATTAACTATGGCTACACCTTC. The chain carries TRBV27 and TRBJ1-2; no clear D gene. Trimming removed 5 bases from V and 1 base from J, with 8 bases in between. CDR3 length: 13 residues. The germline V gene has CDR1 MNHEY and CDR2 SMNVEV (reference sequence).

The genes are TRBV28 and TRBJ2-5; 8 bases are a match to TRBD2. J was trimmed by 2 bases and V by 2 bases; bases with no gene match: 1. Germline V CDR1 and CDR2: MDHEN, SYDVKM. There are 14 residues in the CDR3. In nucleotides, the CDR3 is TGTGCCAGCAGTTTAGGCGGGGGGCAAGAGACCCAGTACTTC. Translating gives CASSLGGGQETQYF.

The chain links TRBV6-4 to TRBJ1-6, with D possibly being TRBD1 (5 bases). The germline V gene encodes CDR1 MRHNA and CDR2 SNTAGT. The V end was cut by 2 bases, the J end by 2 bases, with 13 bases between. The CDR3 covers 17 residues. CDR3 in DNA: TGTGCCAGCAGTGACGGTTGGGGGGAGCCCTATAATTCACCCCTCCACTTT. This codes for CASSDGWGEPYNSPLHF.

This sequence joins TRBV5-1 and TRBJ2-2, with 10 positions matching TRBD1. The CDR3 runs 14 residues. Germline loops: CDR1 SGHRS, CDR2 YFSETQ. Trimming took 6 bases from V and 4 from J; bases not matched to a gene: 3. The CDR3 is CASTRDRGTGELFF. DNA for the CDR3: TGCGCCAGCACCCGGGACAGGGGCACCGGGGAGCTGTTTTTT.

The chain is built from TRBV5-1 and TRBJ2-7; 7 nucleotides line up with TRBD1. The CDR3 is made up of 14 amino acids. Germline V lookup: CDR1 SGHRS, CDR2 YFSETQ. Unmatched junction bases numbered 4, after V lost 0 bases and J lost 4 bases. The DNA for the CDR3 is TGCGCCAGCAGCTTGGGAGGGGGCGGTTACGAGCAGTACTTC. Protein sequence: CASSLGGGGYEQYF.

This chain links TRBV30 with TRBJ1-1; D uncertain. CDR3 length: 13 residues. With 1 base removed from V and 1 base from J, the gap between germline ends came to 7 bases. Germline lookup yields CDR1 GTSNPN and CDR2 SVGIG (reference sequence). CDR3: CAWSAGGNTEAFF. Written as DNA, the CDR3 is TGTGCCTGGAGTGCAGGTGGGAACACTGAAGCTTTCTTT. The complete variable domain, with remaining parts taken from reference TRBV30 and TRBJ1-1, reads SQTIHQWPATLVQPVGSPLSLECTVEGTSNPNLYWYRQAAGRGLQLLFYSVGIGQISSEVPQNLSASRPQDRQFILSSKKLLLSDSGFYLCAWSAGGNTEAFFGQGTRLTVV.

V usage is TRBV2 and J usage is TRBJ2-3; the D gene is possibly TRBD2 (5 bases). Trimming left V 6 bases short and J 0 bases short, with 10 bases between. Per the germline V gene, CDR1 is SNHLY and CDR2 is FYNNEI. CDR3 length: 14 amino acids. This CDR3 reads CASRREASTDTQYF. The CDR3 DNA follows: TGTGCCAGCAGACGGGAAGCCAGCACAGATACGCAGTATTTT.

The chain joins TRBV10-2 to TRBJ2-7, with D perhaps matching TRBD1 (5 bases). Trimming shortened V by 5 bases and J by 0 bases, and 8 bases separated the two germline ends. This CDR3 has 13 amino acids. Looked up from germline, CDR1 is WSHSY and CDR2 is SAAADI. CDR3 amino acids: CASSRQSSYEQYF. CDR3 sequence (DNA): TGCGCCAGCAGTCGACAGAGCTCCTACGAGCAGTACTTC.

CDR3 nucleotide sequence: TGTGCCAGCAGCTTAGGTCGTAGCTCCTATAATTCACCCCTCCACTTT. The encoded protein is CASSLGRSSYNSPLHF. The V call is TRBV7-6, the J call TRBJ1-6; no clear D gene. The V end lost 1 base, the J end lost 0 bases, and 7 bases lay between the germline ends. The CDR3 is made up of 16 amino acids. The germline CDR1 and CDR2 sequences are SGHVS and FNYEAQ.

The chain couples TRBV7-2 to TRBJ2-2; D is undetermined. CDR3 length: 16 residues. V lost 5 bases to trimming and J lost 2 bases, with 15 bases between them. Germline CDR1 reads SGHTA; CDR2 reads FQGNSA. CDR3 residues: CASSLGYIENTGELFF. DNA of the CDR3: TGTGCCAGCAGCCTAGGGTACATAGAAAACACCGGGGAGCTGTTTTTT.

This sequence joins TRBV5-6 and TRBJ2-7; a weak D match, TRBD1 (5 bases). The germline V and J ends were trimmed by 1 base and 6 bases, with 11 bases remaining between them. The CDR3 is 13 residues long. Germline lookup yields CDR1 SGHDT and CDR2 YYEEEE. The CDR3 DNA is TGTGCCAGCAGCTTGTGGGCAGGGTTCGAGCAGTACTTC. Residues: CASSLWAGFEQYF.

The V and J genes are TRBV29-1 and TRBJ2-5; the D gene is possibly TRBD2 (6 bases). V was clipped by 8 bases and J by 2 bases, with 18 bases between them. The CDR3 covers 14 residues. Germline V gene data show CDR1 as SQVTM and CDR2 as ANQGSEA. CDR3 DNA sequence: TGCAGCATTCACGGGGGAGTCAGACAAGAGACCCAGTACTTC. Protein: CSIHGGVRQETQYF.

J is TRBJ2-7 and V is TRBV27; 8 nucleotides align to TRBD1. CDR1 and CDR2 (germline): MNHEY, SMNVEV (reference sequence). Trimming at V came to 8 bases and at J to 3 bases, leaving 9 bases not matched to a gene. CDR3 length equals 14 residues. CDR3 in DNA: TGTGCCAGCGGTGACAGGGGCAAGGGCTACGAGCAGTACTTC. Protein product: CASGDRGKGYEQYF.

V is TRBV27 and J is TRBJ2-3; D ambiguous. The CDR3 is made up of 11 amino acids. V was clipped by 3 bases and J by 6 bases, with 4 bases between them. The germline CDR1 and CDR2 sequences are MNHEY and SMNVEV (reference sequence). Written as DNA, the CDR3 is TGTGCCAGCAGTTTGGACGATACGCAGTATTTT. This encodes CASSLDDTQYF.

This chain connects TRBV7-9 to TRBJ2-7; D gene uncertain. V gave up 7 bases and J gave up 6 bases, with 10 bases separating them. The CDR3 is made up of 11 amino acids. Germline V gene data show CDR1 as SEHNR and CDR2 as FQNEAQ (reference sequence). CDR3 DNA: TGTGCCAGCACCAGGTTTGGCGAGCAGTACTTC. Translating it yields CASTRFGEQYF. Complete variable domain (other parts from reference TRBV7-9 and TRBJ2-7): DTGVSQNPRHKITKRGQNVTFRCDPISEHNRLYWYRQTLGQGPEFLTYFQNEAQLEKSRLLSDRFSAERPKGSFSTLEIQRTEQGDSAMYLCASTRFGEQYFGPGTRLTVT.

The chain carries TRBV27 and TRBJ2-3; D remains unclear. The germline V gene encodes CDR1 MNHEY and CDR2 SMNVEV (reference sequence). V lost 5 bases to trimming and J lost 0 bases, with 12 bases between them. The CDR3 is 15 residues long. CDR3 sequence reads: CASSAYGSSTDTQYF. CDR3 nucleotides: TGTGCCAGCAGTGCATATGGCTCCAGCACAGATACGCAGTATTTT.

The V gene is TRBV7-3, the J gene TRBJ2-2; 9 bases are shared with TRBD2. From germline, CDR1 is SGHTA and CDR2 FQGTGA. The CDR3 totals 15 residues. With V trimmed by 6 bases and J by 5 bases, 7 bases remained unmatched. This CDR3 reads CASSRSGGRTGELFF. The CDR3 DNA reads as TGTGCCAGCAGTCGAAGCGGGGGGCGGACCGGGGAGCTGTTTTTT.

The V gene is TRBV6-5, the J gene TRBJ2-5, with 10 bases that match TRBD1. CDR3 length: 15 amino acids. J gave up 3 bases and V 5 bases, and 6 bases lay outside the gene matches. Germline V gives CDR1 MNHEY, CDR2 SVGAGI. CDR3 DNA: TGTGCCAGCAGTCCCGGGACAGGGGTGGAAGAGACCCAGTACTTC. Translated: CASSPGTGVEETQYF.

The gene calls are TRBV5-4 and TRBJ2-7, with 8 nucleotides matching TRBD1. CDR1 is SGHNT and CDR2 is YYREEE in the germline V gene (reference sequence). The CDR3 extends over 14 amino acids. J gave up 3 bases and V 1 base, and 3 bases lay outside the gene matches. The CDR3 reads CASSLRDRSYEQYF. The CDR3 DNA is TGTGCCAGCAGCTTGAGGGACAGGAGCTACGAGCAGTACTTC.

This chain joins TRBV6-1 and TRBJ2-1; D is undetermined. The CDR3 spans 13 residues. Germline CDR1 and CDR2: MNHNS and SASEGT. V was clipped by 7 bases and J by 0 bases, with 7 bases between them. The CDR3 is CASIRYSYNEQFF. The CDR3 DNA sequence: TGTGCCAGCATCCGTTACTCCTACAATGAGCAGTTCTTC.

As DNA, the CDR3 is TGTGCCAGCAGCTATGGAGGTGAGCAGTTCTTC. Encoded protein: CASSYGGEQFF. The chain links TRBV11-2 to TRBJ2-1; the D gene is possibly TRBD2 (5 bases). Trimming stripped 4 bases from V and 9 bases from J, with 7 bases between. From germline, CDR1 is SGHAT and CDR2 FQNNGV. The CDR3 sequence is 11 residues long.

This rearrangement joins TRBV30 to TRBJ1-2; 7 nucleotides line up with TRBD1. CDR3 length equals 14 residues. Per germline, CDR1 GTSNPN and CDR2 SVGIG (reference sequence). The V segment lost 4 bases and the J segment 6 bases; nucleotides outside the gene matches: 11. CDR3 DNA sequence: TGTGCCTGGACGAGGGACAGTTACGTGGATGGCTACACCTTC. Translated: CAWTRDSYVDGYTF. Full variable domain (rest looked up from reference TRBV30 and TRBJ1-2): SQTIHQWPATLVQPVGSPLSLECTVEGTSNPNLYWYRQAAGRGLQLLFYSVGIGQISSEVPQNLSASRPQDRQFILSSKKLLLSDSGFYLCAWTRDSYVDGYTFGSGTRLTVV.